This T cell receptor beta chain is from a study of blood T cell repertoires in COVID-19. Study background: Samples of COVID-19 (acute and convalescent) were obtained from the United States, Italy and Spain. Sources were T cells, B-cell-depleted T cells, or PBMCs; the material itself was cDNA or gDNA.

The CDR3 covers 17 residues. V gave up 3 bases and J gave up 0 bases, with 17 bases separating them. Per germline, CDR1 SNHLY and CDR2 FYNNEI. In the authors' methods: Amplification with reference gene primers provided the estimates of nucleated cell counts. Libraries were prepared by immunoSEQ multiplex PCR; TCRdb keeps only in-frame clonotypes and omits some of them. V and J calls and clone size come straight from that table; D and trimming were deduced from the DNA. This repertoire shows around 53,000 clones, around nine tenths found once; its top ten account for 3% to 4%. The sequence was collected from a human donor in a cohort sampled during active COVID-19. This rearrangement joins TRBV2 to TRBJ1-2; D gene ambiguous. Source material: peripheral blood. CDR3 loop: CASSDTGAKGANYGYTF. CDR3 nucleotides: TGTGCCAGCAGTGACACGGGAGCCAAGGGCGCTAACTATGGCTACACCTTC.